Listed below are T cell receptor beta chains from one sample, sequenced in a study of early T cells in non-severe SARS-CoV-2 infection. TCRdb used MiXCR to reprocess the 5' RACE reads, holding one entry per CDR3 protein. The top ten hold about an eighth of the sample, which has 62,000 or so distinct CDR3 sequences, less than 9.5% seen once. This sample comprised whole blood, obtained at baseline. The receptors were sampled from an adult who was a healthcare worker with PCR-confirmed SARS-CoV-2 infection or an uninfected control (not recorded which). The CDR3 runs from the conserved cysteine through the conserved F or W. Fields, in order: CDR3 protein, CDR3 DNA, J gene, D gene, clone size, V gene. A D gene is named only where the DNA matches it firmly. Only part of the rows carry a size: once, few, many, or a class if the clone is expanded.

cdr3_aa: CASSPDKWTGTYEQYF
cdr3_nt: TGTGCCAGCTCACCTGACAAATGGACAGGAACCTACGAGCAGTACTTC
j_call: TRBJ2-7
d_call: TRBD1
clone_size: .
v_call: TRBV18

cdr3_aa: CASSYRRRAGESTGELFF
cdr3_nt: TGTGCCAGCAGTTACCGACGACGAGCGGGAGAGAGCACCGGGGAGCTGTTTTTT
j_call: TRBJ2-2
d_call: TRBD2
clone_size: .
v_call: TRBV6-2/TRBV6-3

cdr3_aa: CASSHGQGEADTQYF
cdr3_nt: TGCGCCAGCAGCCATGGACAGGGGGAGGCAGATACGCAGTATTTT
j_call: TRBJ2-3
d_call: TRBD1
clone_size: .
v_call: TRBV5-1

cdr3_aa: CASSLEFQGQETQYF
cdr3_nt: TGTGCCAGCAGCTTAGAGTTTCAGGGGCAAGAGACCCAGTACTTC
j_call: TRBJ2-5
d_call: .
clone_size: many
v_call: TRBV11-2

cdr3_aa: CASSYTQGPEAFF
cdr3_nt: TGTGCCAGCAGTTACACTCAGGGCCCTGAAGCTTTCTTT
j_call: TRBJ1-1
d_call: .
clone_size: .
v_call: TRBV2

cdr3_aa: CASSLQLMNVQPQHF
cdr3_nt: TGTGCCAGCAGTTTACAGCTGATGAACGTTCAGCCCCAGCATTTT
j_call: TRBJ1-5
d_call: .
clone_size: medium-sized
v_call: TRBV2

cdr3_aa: CASSWGQLSTYEQYF
cdr3_nt: TGTGCCAGCAGCTGGGGACAGCTCTCAACCTACGAGCAGTACTTC
j_call: TRBJ2-7
d_call: TRBD1
clone_size: .
v_call: TRBV7-2

cdr3_aa: CAWSGGQGVYEQYF
cdr3_nt: TGTGCCTGGAGTGGTGGACAGGGGGTTTACGAGCAGTACTTC
j_call: TRBJ2-7
d_call: TRBD1
clone_size: few
v_call: TRBV30

cdr3_aa: CASSVTGIYSNQPQHF
cdr3_nt: TGTGCCAGCAGCGTGACCGGGATTTATAGCAATCAGCCCCAGCATTTT
j_call: TRBJ1-5
d_call: .
clone_size: many
v_call: TRBV5-8

cdr3_aa: CASSREGGGLVQPQHF
cdr3_nt: TGTGCCAGCAGCCGCGAAGGGGGCGGTTTAGTTCAGCCCCAGCATTTT
j_call: TRBJ1-5
d_call: TRBD1
clone_size: many
v_call: TRBV7-9

cdr3_aa: CASGRQGLDQPQHF
cdr3_nt: TGTGCCAGCGGGAGACAGGGATTGGACCAGCCCCAGCATTTT
j_call: TRBJ1-5
d_call: TRBD1
clone_size: .
v_call: TRBV2

cdr3_aa: CASSQDIATNEKLFF
cdr3_nt: TGCGCCAGCAGCCAAGATATTGCAACTAATGAAAAACTGTTTTTT
j_call: TRBJ1-4
d_call: .
clone_size: .
v_call: TRBV4-3

cdr3_aa: CASSLNSGTDTQYF
cdr3_nt: TGTGCCAGCAGCTTAAATAGCGGCACAGATACGCAGTATTTT
j_call: TRBJ2-3
d_call: .
clone_size: many
v_call: TRBV7-2

cdr3_aa: CASSQPGVSYEQYF
cdr3_nt: TGTGCCAGCAGTCAACCAGGGGTTAGCTACGAGCAGTACTTC
j_call: TRBJ2-7
d_call: .
clone_size: many
v_call: TRBV28

cdr3_aa: CSAEPQGWTDTQYF
cdr3_nt: TGCAGCGCCGAGCCCCAGGGATGGACAGATACGCAGTATTTT
j_call: TRBJ2-3
d_call: .
clone_size: .
v_call: TRBV29-1

cdr3_aa: CASGRQGNEQYF
cdr3_nt: TGTGCCAGCGGACGACAGGGGAACGAGCAGTACTTC
j_call: TRBJ2-7
d_call: TRBD1
clone_size: few
v_call: TRBV6-1

cdr3_aa: CASIQTSGVYNEQFF
cdr3_nt: TGTGCCAGTATCCAAACTAGCGGGGTGTACAATGAGCAGTTCTTC
j_call: TRBJ2-1
d_call: TRBD2
clone_size: many
v_call: TRBV19

cdr3_aa: CASSIQGYQPQHF
cdr3_nt: TGTGCCAGTAGTATACAGGGATATCAGCCCCAGCATTTT
j_call: TRBJ1-5
d_call: .
clone_size: many
v_call: TRBV19

cdr3_aa: CASSYPQEREGTYEQYF
cdr3_nt: TGTGCCAGCAGTTACCCCCAGGAGCGGGAGGGGACCTACGAGCAGTACTTC
j_call: TRBJ2-7
d_call: TRBD2
clone_size: .
v_call: TRBV6-2/TRBV6-3

cdr3_aa: CASSDRTGSYEQYF
cdr3_nt: TGTGCCAGCTCTGATAGGACGGGGTCCTACGAGCAGTACTTC
j_call: TRBJ2-7
d_call: .
clone_size: .
v_call: TRBV18

cdr3_aa: CASSLGLAGGTDTQYF
cdr3_nt: TGTGCCAGCAGCCTGGGACTAGCGGGAGGAACAGATACGCAGTATTTT
j_call: TRBJ2-3
d_call: TRBD2
clone_size: many
v_call: TRBV2

cdr3_aa: CASSLVQGTDTQYF
cdr3_nt: TGTGCCAGCAGCTTAGTGCAGGGCACAGATACGCAGTATTTT
j_call: TRBJ2-3
d_call: .
clone_size: .
v_call: TRBV7-9

cdr3_aa: CASSSGTGGGRAQHF
cdr3_nt: TGTGCCAGCAGTTCTGGGACAGGGGGGGGAAGGGCCCAGCATTTT
j_call: TRBJ1-5
d_call: TRBD1
clone_size: few
v_call: TRBV12-3/TRBV12-4

cdr3_aa: CSAPRGSSYNEQFF
cdr3_nt: TGCAGTGCGCCCCGAGGGAGCTCCTACAATGAGCAGTTCTTC
j_call: TRBJ2-1
d_call: .
clone_size: many
v_call: TRBV20-1

cdr3_aa: CASSVRATSYNEQFF
cdr3_nt: TGTGCCAGCAGCGTCAGAGCCACTTCCTACAATGAGCAGTTCTTC
j_call: TRBJ2-1
d_call: .
clone_size: few
v_call: TRBV7-3

cdr3_aa: CASSSGGLPYEQYF
cdr3_nt: TGTGCCAGCAGCTCAGGGGGTCTACCCTACGAGCAGTACTTC
j_call: TRBJ2-7
d_call: TRBD1
clone_size: .
v_call: TRBV9

cdr3_aa: CASSDRTGFGNYGYTF
cdr3_nt: TGTGCCAGTAGTGACCGAACAGGGTTTGGTAACTATGGCTACACCTTC
j_call: TRBJ1-2
d_call: .
clone_size: few
v_call: TRBV19

cdr3_aa: CASSGRERRTGELFF
cdr3_nt: TGTGCCAGTAGCGGTAGGGAGCGGCGCACCGGGGAGCTGTTTTTT
j_call: TRBJ2-2
d_call: .
clone_size: many
v_call: TRBV19

cdr3_aa: CASSQIVGTSEETQYF
cdr3_nt: TGTGCCAGCAGCCAAATTGTGGGGACTAGCGAGGAGACCCAGTACTTC
j_call: TRBJ2-5
d_call: TRBD2
clone_size: many
v_call: TRBV7-9